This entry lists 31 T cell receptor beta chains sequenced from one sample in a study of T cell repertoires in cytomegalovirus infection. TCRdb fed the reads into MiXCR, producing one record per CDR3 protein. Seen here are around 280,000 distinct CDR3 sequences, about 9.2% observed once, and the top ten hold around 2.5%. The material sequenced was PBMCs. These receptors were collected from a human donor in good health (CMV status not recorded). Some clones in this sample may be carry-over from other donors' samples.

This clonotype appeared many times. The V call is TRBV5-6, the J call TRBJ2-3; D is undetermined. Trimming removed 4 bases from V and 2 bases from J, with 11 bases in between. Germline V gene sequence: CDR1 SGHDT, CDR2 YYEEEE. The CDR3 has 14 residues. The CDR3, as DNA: TGTGCCAGCAGCGCCTTAACTAACACAGATACGCAGTATTTT. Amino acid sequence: CASSALTNTDTQYF. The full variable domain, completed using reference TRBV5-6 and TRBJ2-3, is DAGVTQSPTHLIKTRGQQVTLRCSPKSGHDTVSWYQQALGQGPQFIFQYYEEEERQRGNFPDRFSGHQFPNYSSELNVNALLLGDSALYLCASSALTNTDTQYFGPGTRLTVL.

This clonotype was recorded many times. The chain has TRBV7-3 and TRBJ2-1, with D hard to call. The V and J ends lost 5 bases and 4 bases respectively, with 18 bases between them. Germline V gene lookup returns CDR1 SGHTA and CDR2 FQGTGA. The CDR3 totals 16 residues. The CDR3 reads CASSRQRVVQYNEQFF. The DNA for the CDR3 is TGTGCCAGCAGCCGACAACGAGTAGTCCAGTACAATGAGCAGTTCTTC.

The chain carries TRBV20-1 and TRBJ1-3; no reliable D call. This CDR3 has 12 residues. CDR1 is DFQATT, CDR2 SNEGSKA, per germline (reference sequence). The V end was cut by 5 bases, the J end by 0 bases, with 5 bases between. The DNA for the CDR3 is TGCAGTGCTTACTCCTCTGGAAACACCATATATTTT. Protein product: CSAYSSGNTIYF.

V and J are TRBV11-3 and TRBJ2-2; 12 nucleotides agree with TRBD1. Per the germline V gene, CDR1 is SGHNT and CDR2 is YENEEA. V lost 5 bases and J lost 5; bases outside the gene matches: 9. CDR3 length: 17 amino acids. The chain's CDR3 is CASSPRDRGLGTGELFF. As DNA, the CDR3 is TGTGCCAGCAGCCCCCGGGACAGGGGGCTCGGTACCGGGGAGCTGTTTTTT.

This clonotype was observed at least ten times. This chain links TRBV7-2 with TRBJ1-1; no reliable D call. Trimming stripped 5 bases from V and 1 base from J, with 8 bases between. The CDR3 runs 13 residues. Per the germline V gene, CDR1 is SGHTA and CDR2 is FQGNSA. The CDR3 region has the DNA TGTGCCAGCAGCGCCGGATCGAACACTGAAGCTTTCTTT. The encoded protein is CASSAGSNTEAFF.

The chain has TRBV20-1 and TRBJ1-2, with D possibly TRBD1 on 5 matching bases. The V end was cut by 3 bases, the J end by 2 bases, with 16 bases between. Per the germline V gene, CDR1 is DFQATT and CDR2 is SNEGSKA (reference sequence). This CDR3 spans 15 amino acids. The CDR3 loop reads CSARARGITNYGYTF. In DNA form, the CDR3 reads TGCAGTGCTAGGGCCCGGGGGATAACAAACTATGGCTACACCTTC.

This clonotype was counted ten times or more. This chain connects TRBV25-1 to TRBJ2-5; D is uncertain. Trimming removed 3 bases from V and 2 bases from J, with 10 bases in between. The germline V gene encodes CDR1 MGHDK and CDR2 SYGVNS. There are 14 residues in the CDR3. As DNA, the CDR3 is TGTGCCAGCAGTGATAGGGATCGGCAAGAGACCCAGTACTTC. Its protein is CASSDRDRQETQYF.

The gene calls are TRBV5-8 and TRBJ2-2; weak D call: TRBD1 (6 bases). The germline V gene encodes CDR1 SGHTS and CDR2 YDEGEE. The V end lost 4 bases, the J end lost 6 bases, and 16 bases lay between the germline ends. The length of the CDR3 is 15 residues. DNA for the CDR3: TGTGCCAGCAGCCGAGGGCAGGGGTTCGCCGGGGAGCTGTTTTTT. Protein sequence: CASSRGQGFAGELFF.

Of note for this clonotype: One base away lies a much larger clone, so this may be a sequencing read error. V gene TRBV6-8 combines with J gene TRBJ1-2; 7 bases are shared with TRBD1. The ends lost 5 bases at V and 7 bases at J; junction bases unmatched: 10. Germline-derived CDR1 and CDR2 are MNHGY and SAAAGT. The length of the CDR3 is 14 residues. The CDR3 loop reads CASSGSTGYFGYTF. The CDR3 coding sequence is TGTGCCAGCAGTGGATCGACAGGGTACTTTGGCTACACCTTC.

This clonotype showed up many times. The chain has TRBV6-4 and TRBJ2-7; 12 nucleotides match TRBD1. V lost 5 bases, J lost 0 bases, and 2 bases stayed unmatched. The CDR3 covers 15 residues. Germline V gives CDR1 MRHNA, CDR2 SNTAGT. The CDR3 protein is CASSRDRGRSYEQYF. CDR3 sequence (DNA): TGTGCCAGCAGTCGGGACAGGGGGCGCTCCTACGAGCAGTACTTC.

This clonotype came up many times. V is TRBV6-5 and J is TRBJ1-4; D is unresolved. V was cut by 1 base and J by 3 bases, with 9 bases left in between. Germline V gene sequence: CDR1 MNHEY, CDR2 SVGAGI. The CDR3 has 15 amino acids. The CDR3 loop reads CASSYLADPNEKLFF. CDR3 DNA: TGTGCCAGCAGTTACTTGGCAGATCCTAATGAAAAACTGTTTTTT.

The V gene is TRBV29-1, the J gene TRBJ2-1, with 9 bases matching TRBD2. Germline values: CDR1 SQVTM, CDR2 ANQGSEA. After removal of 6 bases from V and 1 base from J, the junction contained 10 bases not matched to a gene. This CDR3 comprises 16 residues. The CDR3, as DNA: TGCAGCGTCCAAAGTTGGACTAGCGATTCCTACAATGAGCAGTTCTTC. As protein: CSVQSWTSDSYNEQFF.

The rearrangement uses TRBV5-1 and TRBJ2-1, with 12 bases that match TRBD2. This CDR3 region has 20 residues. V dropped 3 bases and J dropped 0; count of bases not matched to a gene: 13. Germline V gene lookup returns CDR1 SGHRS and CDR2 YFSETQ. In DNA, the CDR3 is TGCGCCAGCAGCTGGGAGCTGACTAGCGGGGGTTCCCTCTCCTACAATGAGCAGTTCTTC. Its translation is CASSWELTSGGSLSYNEQFF.

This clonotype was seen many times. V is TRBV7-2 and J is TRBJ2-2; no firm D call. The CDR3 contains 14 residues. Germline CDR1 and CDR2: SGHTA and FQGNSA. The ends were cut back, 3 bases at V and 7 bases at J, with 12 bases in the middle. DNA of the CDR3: TGTGCCAGCAGCTTGACTGGCAGAGGCGGGGAGCTGTTTTTT. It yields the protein CASSLTGRGGELFF.

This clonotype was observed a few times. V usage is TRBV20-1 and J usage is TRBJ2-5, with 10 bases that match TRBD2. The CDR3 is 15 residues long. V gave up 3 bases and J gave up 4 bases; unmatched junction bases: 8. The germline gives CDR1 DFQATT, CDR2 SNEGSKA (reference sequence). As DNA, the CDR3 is TGCAGTGCTAGTGCTAGCGGGGGCCGTGCAGAGACCCAGTACTTC. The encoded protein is CSASASGGRAETQYF.

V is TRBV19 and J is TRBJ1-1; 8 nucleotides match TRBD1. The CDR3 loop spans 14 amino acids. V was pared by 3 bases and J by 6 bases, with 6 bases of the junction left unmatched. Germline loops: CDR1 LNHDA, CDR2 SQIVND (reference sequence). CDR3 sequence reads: CASSMRQGAAEAFF. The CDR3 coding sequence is TGTGCCAGTAGTATGAGGCAGGGGGCCGCTGAAGCTTTCTTT. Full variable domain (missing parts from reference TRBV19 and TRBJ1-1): DGGITQSPKYLFRKEGQNVTLSCEQNLNHDAMYWYRQDPGQGLRLIYYSQIVNDFQKGDIAEGYSVSREKKESFPLTVTSAQKNPTAFYLCASSMRQGAAEAFFGQGTRLTVV.

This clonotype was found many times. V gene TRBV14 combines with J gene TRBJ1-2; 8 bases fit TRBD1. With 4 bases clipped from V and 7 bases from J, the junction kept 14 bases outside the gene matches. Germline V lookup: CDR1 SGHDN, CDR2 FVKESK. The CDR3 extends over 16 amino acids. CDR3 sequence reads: CASSPGQGFGSIGYTF. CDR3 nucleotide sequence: TGTGCCAGCAGCCCCGGACAGGGTTTTGGATCGATTGGCTACACCTTC.

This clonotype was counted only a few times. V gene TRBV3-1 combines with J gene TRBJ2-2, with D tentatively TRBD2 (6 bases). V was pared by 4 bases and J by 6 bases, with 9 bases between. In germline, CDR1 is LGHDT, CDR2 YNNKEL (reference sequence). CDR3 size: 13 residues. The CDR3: CASSPGLAGELFF. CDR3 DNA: TGTGCCAGCAGCCCGGGACTCGCCGGGGAGCTGTTTTTT.

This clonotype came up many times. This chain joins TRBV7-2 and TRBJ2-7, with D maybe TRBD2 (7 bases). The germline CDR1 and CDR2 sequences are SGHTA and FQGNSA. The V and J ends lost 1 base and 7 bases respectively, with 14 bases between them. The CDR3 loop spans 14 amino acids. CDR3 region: CASSLGGGLQEQYV. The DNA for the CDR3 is TGTGCCAGCAGCTTAGGGGGGGGCCTCCAGGAGCAGTACGTC.

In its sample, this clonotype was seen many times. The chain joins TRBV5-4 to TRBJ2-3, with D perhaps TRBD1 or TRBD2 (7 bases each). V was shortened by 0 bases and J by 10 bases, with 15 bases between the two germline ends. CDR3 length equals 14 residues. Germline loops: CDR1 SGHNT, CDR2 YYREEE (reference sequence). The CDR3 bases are TGTGCCAGCAGCTTGGTTGTCAGGGGGGGATCGCAGTATTTT. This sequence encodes CASSLVVRGGSQYF.

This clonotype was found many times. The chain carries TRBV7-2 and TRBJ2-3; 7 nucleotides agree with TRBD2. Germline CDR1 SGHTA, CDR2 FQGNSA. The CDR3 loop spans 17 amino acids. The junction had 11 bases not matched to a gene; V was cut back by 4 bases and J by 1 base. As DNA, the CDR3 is TGTGCCAGCAGCTCCGACGCGGGGAGCGGGGGCACAGATACGCAGTATTTT. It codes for CASSSDAGSGGTDTQYF.

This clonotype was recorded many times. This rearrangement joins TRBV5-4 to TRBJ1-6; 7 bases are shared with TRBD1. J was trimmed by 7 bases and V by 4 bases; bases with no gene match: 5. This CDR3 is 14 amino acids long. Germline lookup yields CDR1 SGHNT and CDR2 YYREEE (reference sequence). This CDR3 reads CASSDREGNSPLHF. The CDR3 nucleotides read TGTGCCAGCAGCGACAGGGAGGGGAATTCACCCCTCCACTTT.

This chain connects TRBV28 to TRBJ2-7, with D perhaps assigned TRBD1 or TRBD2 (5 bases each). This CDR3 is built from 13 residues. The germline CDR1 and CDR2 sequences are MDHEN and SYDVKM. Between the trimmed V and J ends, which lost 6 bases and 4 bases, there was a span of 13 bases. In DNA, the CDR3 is TGTGCCAGCAGAAAGGGACGGGGTTACGAGCAGTACGTC. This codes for CASRKGRGYEQYV.

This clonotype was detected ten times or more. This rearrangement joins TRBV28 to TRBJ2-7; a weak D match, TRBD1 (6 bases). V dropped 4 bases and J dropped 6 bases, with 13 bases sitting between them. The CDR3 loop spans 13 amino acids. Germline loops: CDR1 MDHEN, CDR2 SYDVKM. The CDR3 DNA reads TGTGCCAGCAGTTCCACCGACAGGACCGAGCAGTACGTC. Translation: CASSSTDRTEQYV.

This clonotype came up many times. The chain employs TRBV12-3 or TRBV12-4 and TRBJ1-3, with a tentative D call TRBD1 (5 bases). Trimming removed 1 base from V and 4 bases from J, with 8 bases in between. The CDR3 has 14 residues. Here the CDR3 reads CASSLEGSGNTIYF. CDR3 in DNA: TGTGCCAGCAGTTTAGAGGGGTCGGGAAACACCATATATTTT.

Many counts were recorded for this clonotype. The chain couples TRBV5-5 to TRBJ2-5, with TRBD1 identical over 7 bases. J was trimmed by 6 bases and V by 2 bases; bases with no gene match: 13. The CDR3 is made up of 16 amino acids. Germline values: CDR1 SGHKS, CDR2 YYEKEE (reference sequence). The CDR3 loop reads CASSFPPTGMEKTQYF. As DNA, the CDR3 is TGTGCCAGCAGCTTTCCACCGACAGGGATGGAGAAGACCCAGTACTTC.

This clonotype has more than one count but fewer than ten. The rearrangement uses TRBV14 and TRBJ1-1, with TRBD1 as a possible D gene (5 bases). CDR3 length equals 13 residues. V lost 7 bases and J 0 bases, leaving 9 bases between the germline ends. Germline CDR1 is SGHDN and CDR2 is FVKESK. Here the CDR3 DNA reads TGTGCCAGCAAAAAGGGGATGAACACTGAAGCTTTCTTT. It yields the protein CASKKGMNTEAFF.

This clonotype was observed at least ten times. The CDR3 coding sequence is TGTGCCAGCAGCCGGGGGTTCTACTACGAGCAGTACGTC. Translation gives CASSRGFYYEQYV. The chain carries TRBV6-2 or TRBV6-3 and TRBJ2-7; a possible D gene is TRBD2 (6 bases). Looked up from germline, CDR1 is MNHEY and CDR2 is SVGEGT. V shed 6 bases and J shed 3 bases, with 12 bases lying between them. The CDR3 extends over 13 amino acids.

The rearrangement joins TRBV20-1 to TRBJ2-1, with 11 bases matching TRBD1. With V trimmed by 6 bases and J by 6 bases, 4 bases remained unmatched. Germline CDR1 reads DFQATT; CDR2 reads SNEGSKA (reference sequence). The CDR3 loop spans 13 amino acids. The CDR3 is CSANGQGANEQFF. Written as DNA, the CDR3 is TGCAGTGCGAACGGACAGGGGGCCAATGAGCAGTTCTTC.

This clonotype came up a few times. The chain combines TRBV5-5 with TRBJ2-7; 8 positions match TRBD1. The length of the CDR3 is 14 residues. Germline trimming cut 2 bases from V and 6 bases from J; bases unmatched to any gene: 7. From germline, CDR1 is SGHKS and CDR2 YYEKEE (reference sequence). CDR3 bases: TGTGCCAGCAGCTTACGGCAGGGGGCTAGCGAGCAGTACTTC. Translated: CASSLRQGASEQYF.

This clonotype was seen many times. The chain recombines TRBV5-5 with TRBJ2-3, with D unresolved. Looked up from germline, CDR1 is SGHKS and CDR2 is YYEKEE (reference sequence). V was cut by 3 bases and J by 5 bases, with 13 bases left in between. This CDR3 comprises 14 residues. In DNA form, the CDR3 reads TGTGCCAGCAGCTCCGGCGGTTCCGAAGATACGCAGTATTTT. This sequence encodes CASSSGGSEDTQYF.